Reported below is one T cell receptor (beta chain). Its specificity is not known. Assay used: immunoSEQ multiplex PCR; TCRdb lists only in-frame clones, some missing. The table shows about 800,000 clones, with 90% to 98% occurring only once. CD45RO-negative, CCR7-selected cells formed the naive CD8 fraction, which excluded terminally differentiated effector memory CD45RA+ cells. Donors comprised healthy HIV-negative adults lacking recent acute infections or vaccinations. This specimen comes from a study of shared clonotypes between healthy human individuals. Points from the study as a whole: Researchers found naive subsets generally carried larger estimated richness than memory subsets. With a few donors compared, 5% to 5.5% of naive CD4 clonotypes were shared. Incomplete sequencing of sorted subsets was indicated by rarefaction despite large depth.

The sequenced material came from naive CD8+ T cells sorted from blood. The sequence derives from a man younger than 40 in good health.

CDR3 coding DNA: TGTGCCAGCAGTACCCAGGGGGTGAATCAGCCCCAGCATTTT. Translated, it gives CASSTQGVNQPQHF. The chain is built from TRBV27 and TRBJ1-5, with 7 bases aligning to TRBD1. The CDR3 runs to 14 residues. V gave up 5 bases and J gave up 4 bases; unmatched junction bases: 5. Per the germline V gene, CDR1 is MNHEY and CDR2 is SMNVEV (reference sequence).